This T cell receptor (beta chain) comes out of a study of response to subunit inactivated influenza vaccine. A single record per CDR3 protein comes from TCRdb applying MiXCR to the RT-PCR reads. This sample has fewer than 650,000 distinct CDR3 sequences, with about an eighth found just once. Findings and limits, study-wide: Researchers suggested that each seasonal influenza vaccination recruits few new T cells.

This clonotype was observed a handful of times. Its matching antigen is unknown. This sequence was found in a man in his fifties or sixties who received an inactivated influenza vaccine. This material consisted of PBMCs from blood, taken roughly 47 days after vaccination.

The CDR3 reads CASSFSVSLNTEAFF. CDR3 coding DNA: TGTGCCAGCAGTTTTTCGGTCAGTTTGAACACTGAAGCTTTCTTT. The chain is built from TRBV12-3 or TRBV12-4 and TRBJ1-1; no reliable D call. V lost 3 bases to trimming and J lost 0 bases, with 11 bases between them. The CDR3 sequence is 15 residues long.